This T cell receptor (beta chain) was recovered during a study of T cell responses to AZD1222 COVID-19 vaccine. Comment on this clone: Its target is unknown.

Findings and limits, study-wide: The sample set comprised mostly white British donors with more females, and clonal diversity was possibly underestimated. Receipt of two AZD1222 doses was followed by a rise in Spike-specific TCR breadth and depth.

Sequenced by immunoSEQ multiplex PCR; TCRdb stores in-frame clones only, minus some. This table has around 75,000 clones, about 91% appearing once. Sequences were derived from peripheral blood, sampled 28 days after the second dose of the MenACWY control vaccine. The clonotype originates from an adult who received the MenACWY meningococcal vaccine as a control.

The CDR3 coding sequence is TGTGCCTGGAGTGCGGGTCTGGGAGGAACCTACGAGCAGTACTTC. It is translated as CAWSAGLGGTYEQYF. V usage is TRBV30 and J usage is TRBJ2-7; possible D gene TRBD2, 6 bases. The CDR3 loop spans 15 amino acids. The V end lost 1 base, the J end lost 2 bases, and 15 bases lay between the germline ends. Germline-derived CDR1 and CDR2 are GTSNPN and SVGIG (reference sequence).